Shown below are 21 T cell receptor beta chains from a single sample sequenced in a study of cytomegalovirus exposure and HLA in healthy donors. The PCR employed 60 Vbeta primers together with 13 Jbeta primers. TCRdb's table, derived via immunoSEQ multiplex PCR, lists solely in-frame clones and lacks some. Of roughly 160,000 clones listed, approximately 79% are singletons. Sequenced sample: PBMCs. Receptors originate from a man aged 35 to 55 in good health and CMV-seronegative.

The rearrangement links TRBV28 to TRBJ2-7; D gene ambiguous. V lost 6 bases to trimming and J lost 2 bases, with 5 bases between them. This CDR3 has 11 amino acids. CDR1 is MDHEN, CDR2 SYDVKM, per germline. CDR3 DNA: TGTGCCAGCAGGGCAGCCTACGAGCAGTACTTC. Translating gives CASRAAYEQYF. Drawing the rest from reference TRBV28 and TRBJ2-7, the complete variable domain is DVKVTQSSRYLVKRTGEKVFLECVQDMDHENMFWYRQDPGLGLRLIYFSYDVKMKEKGDIPEGYSVSREKKERFSLILESASTNQTSMYLCASRAAYEQYFGPGTRLTVT.

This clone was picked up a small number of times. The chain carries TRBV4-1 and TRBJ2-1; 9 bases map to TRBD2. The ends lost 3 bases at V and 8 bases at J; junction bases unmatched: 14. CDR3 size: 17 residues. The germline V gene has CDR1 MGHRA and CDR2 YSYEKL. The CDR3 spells CASSQTQSGRPLDEQFF. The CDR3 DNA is TGCGCCAGCAGCCAGACCCAAAGCGGGAGGCCCCTTGATGAGCAGTTCTTC.

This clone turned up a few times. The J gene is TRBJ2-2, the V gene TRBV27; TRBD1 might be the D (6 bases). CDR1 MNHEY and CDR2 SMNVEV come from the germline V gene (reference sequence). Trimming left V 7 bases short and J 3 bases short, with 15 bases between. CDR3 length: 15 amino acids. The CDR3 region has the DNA TGTGCCAGCAAGTTGGACAGTTCGGACACCGGGGAGCTGTTTTTT. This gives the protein CASKLDSSDTGELFF.

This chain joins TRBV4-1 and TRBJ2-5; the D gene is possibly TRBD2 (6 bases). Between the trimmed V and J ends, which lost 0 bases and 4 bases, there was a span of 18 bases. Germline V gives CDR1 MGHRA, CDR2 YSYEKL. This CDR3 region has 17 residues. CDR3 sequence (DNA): TGCGCCAGCAGCCAAGATCTGGAGGGACCGAGGGGAGAGACCCAGTACTTC. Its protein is CASSQDLEGPRGETQYF.

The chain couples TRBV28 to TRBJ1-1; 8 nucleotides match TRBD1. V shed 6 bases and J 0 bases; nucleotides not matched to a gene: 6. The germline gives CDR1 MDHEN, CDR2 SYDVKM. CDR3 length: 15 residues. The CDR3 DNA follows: TGTGCCAGCAGCCCCAGGGGGCGCGTGAACACTGAAGCTTTCTTT. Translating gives CASSPRGRVNTEAFF.

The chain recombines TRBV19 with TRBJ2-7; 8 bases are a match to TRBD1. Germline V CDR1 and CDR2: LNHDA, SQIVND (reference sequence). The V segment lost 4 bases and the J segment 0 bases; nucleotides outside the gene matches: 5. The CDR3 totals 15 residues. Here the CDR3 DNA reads TGTGCCAGTAGTAGGGCAGGGGGCGGCTCCTACGAGCAGTACTTC. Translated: CASSRAGGGSYEQYF.

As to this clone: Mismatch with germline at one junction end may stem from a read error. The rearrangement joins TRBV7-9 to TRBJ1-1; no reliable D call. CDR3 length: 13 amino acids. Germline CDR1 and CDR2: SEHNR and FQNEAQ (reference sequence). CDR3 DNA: TGTTCCAGCAGCCCGAGACAGAACACTGAAGCTTTCTTT. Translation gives CSSSPRQNTEAFF. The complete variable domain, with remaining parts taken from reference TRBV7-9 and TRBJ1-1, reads DTGVSQNPRHKITKRGQNVTFRCDPISEHNRLYWYRQTLGQGPEFLTYFQNEAQLEKSRLLSDRFSAERPKGSFSTLEIQRTEQGDSAMYLCSSSPRQNTEAFFGQGTRLTVV.

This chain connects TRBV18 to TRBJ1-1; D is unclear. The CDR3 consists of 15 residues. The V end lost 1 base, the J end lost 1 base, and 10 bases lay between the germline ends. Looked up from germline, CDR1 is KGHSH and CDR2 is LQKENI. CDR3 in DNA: TGTGCCAGCTCACCACAGGCGGGGAGGAACACTGAAGCTTTCTTT. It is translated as CASSPQAGRNTEAFF.

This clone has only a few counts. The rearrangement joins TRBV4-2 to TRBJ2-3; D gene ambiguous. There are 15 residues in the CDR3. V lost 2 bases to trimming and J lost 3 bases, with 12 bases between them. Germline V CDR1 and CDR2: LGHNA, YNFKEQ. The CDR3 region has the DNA TGTGCCAGCAGCCAATCTACTACCTCGACAGATACGCAGTATTTT. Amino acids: CASSQSTTSTDTQYF.

The CDR3 here is CASSMTGEEQYF. DNA for the CDR3: TGTGCCAGTAGTATGACGGGGGAGGAGCAGTATTTT. V is TRBV19 and J is TRBJ2-3; D may be TRBD2 (6 bases). CDR1 LNHDA and CDR2 SQIVND come from the germline V gene (reference sequence). The CDR3 is 12 amino acids. V lost 3 bases and J lost 11, with 12 bases in between.

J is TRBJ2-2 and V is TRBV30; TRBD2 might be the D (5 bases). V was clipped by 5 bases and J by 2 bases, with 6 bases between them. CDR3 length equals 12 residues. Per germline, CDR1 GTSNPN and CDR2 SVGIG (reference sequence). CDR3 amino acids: CAWGLNTGELFF. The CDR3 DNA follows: TGTGCCTGGGGACTCAACACCGGGGAGCTGTTTTTT.

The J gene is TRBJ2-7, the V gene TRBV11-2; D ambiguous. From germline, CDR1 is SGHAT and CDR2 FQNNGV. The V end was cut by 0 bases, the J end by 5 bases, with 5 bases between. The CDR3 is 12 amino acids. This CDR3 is CASSLDLDEQYF. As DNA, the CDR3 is TGTGCCAGCAGCTTAGACCTCGACGAGCAGTACTTC.

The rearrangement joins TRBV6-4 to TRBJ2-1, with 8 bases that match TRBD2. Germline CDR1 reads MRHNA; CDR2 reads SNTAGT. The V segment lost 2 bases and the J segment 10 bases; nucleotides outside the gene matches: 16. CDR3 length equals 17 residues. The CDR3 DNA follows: TGTGCCAGCAGTGACCCAGGGCGGTTAGCGGGAACCTTAGAGCAGTTCTTC. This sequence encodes CASSDPGRLAGTLEQFF.

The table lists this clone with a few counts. CDR3 DNA: TGTGCCAGTGGAGGACTGGGCAATGAGCAGTTCTTC. It codes for CASGGLGNEQFF. The chain uses TRBV2 and TRBJ2-1; the D gene is possibly TRBD2 (5 bases). This CDR3 comprises 12 residues. V lost 9 bases and J lost 6, with 12 bases in between. Germline V lookup: CDR1 SNHLY, CDR2 FYNNEI. Based on the CDR3 plus reference TRBV2 and TRBJ2-1, the full variable domain is EPEVTQTPSHQVTQMGQEVILRCVPISNHLYFYWYRQILGQKVEFLVSFYNNEISEKSEIFDDQFSVERPDGSNFTLKIRSTKLEDSAMYFCASGGLGNEQFFGPGTRLTVL.

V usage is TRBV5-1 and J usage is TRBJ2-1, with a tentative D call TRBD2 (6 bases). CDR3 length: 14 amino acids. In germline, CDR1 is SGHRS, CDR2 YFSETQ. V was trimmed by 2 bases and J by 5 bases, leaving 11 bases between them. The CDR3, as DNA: TGCGCCAGCAGCTTTGGAGGGTCGGACAATGAGCAGTTCTTC. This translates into CASSFGGSDNEQFF.

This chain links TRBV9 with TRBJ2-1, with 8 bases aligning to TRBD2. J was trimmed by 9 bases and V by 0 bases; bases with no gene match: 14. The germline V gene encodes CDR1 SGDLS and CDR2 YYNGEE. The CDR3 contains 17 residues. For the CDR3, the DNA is TGTGCCAGCAGCGTAGCTGAGGCTAGCGGGCCGAGGCGTGAGCAGTTCTTC. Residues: CASSVAEASGPRREQFF.

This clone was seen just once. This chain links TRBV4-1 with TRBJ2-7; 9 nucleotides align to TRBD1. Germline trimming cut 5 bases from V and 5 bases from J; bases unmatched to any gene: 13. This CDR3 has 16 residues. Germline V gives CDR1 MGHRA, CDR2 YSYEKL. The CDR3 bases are TGCGCCAGCAGCTCCCCCCCCCGGGACAGGGTCCACGAGCAGTACTTC. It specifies CASSSPPRDRVHEQYF.

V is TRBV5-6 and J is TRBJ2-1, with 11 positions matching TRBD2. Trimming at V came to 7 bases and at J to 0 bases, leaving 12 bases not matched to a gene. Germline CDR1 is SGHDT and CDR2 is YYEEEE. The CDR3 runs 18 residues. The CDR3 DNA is TGTGCCAGCCACTTCGGACTAGCGGGCCCGAGCTCCTACAATGAGCAGTTCTTC. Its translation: CASHFGLAGPSSYNEQFF. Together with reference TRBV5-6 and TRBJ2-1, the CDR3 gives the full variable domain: DAGVTQSPTHLIKTRGQQVTLRCSPKSGHDTVSWYQQALGQGPQFIFQYYEEEERQRGNFPDRFSGHQFPNYSSELNVNALLLGDSALYLCASHFGLAGPSSYNEQFFGPGTRLTVL.

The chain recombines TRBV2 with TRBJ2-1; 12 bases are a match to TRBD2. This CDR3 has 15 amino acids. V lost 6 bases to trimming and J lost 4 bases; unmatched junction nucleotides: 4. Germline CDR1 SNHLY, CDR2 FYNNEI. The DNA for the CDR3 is TGTGCCAGCAGGGAACTAGCGGGAGGTTACAATGAGCAGTTCTTC. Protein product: CASRELAGGYNEQFF.

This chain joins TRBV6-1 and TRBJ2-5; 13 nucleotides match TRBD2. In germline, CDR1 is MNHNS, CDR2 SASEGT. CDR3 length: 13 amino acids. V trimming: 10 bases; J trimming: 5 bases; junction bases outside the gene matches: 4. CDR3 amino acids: CATGLAGVETQYF. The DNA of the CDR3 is TGTGCCACCGGACTAGCGGGAGTTGAGACCCAGTACTTC.

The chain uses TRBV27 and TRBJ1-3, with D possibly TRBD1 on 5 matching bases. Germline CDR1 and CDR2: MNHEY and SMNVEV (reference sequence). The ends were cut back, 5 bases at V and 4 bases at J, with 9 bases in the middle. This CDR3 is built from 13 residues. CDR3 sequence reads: CASSPPGGNTIYF. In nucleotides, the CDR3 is TGTGCCAGCAGTCCGCCAGGGGGAAACACCATATATTTT.